Sequencing of this T cell receptor beta chain was carried out in a study of blood T cell repertoires in COVID-19. Study summary: Acute and convalescent COVID-19 specimens originated in the United States, Italy and Spain. In each case, the material was cDNA or gDNA derived from T cells, B-cell-depleted T cells, or PBMCs.

In the original analysis: Scientists estimated how many nucleated cells there were by amplifying reference gene primers. Some clones are missing from TCRdb's copy, which holds only in-frame ones; the method was immunoSEQ multiplex PCR. V and J calls plus clone size are reproduced from that table; the DNA served to infer D and trimming. The table records roughly 170,000 clones, 84% of them present only once. This CDR3 contains 17 residues. Germline assignment: CDR1 SGHDN and CDR2 FVKESK. Germline trimming cut 3 bases from V and 0 bases from J; bases unmatched to any gene: 3. This TCR was sampled from a human donor in a cohort sampled during active COVID-19. V gene TRBV14 combines with J gene TRBJ2-3; TRBD2 matches at 13 bases. The material sequenced was peripheral blood. CDR3 in DNA: TGTGCCAGCAGCCAGGGACTAGCGGGGTTGAGCACAGATACGCAGTATTTT. Its protein product is CASSQGLAGLSTDTQYF. Drawing the rest from reference TRBV14 and TRBJ2-3, the complete variable domain is EAGVTQFPSHSVIEKGQTVTLRCDPISGHDNLYWYRRVMGKEIKFLLHFVKESKQDESGMPNNRFLAERTGGTYSTLKVQPAELEDSGVYFCASSQGLAGLSTDTQYFGPGTRLTVL.